This T cell receptor (beta chain) was identified in a study of T cell responses to AZD1222 COVID-19 vaccine. The study's findings and limits: Targeting of unmutated variant regions was reportedly seen in nearly half of spike-specific TCRs. White British ancestry dominated among donors, who included more females, and clonal diversity was possibly underestimated.

As regards this clone: No antigen is known for it.

Second-dose schedules of about 4 or about 12 weeks were combined. V was shortened by 0 bases and J by 8 bases, with 20 bases between the two germline ends. The CDR3 sequence is 17 residues long. Germline CDR1 and CDR2: LGHDT and YNNKEL (reference sequence). The table came from immunoSEQ multiplex PCR; TCRdb's copy has only in-frame clones and leaves some out. The sample lists fewer than 110,000 clones, around 87% occurring once. The chain combines TRBV3-1 (or the pseudogene TRBV3-2) with TRBJ2-4; no reliable D call. The receptor was derived from an adult who received the AZD1222 COVID-19 vaccine. Sequencing was performed on peripheral blood, taken 28 days after the second AZD1222 dose. CDR3 nucleotide sequence: TGTGCCAGCAGCCAAGATCAGGTGTCAGACCTAGTAGACATTCAGTACTTC. Its protein product is CASSQDQVSDLVDIQYF.